The rows below give T cell receptor beta chains drawn from one sample of a study of T cell responses to AZD1222 COVID-19 vaccine. Using immunoSEQ multiplex PCR, the repertoire was profiled, and TCRdb retains in-frame clones only, with some absent. The sample has 110,000 to 150,000 clones; approximately 91% are singletons. The material sequenced was peripheral blood, taken on day 0 of AZD1222 vaccination. These receptors were obtained from an adult in good health. CDR3s include the opening cysteine and the closing phenylalanine or tryptophan. The order of the fields is V gene, clone size, J gene, CDR3 protein. Rows may omit the clone size; those that give it use once, few, many or a size class.

>TRBV13|-|TRBJ1-1
CASSYPGGLAPDTEAFF
>TRBV5-1|-|TRBJ2-1
CASSALQGNEQFF
>TRBV6-6|-|TRBJ2-5
CASSYEREWYQETQYF
>TRBV19|-|TRBJ1-1
CASSIGLGTAAEAFF
>TRBV19|-|TRBJ2-7
CASSIPGQGAWQYF
>TRBV10-1|-|TRBJ2-2
CASSSERWTGELFF
>TRBV5-1|once|TRBJ1-2
CASSLAEGSYGYTF
>TRBV11-2|-|TRBJ2-7
CASSPGLAPYEQYF
>TRBV5-1|-|TRBJ2-7
CASSLGAGGTSYEQYF
>TRBV7-9|-|TRBJ1-5
CASSLSYQPQHF
>TRBV30|-|TRBJ2-5
CAWSSRETQYF
>TRBV19|-|TRBJ1-1
CASSMSTNTEAFF
>TRBV28|-|TRBJ1-2
CASSFSRTGLNYGYTF
>TRBV11-2|-|TRBJ1-1
CASSLGGTGTEAFF
>TRBV19|-|TRBJ2-2
CATAGQPNTGELFF
>TRBV7-6|-|TRBJ2-3
CASSYGTSGGTDTQYF
>TRBV20-1|-|TRBJ1-1
CSAPERRAFF
>TRBV6-5|once|TRBJ1-1
CASSKRQVWSAFF
>TRBV5-4|-|TRBJ1-6
CASSRQGGAGSGSPLHF
>TRBV5-6|-|TRBJ1-5
CASSLQGINQPQHF
>TRBV5-1|-|TRBJ1-3
CASSLAGTALSDTIYF
>TRBV5-8|-|TRBJ1-5
CASLTGDISNQPQHF
>TRBV6-1|-|TRBJ1-1
CASSELAEAFF
>TRBV6-5|-|TRBJ2-5
CASSSRAGGSETQYF
>TRBV21-1|-|TRBJ1-1
CASSSRGGGRGNTEAFF
>TRBV27|-|TRBJ2-7
CASSPSGSKYEQYF
>TRBV6-1|-|TRBJ1-1
CASSGLRGTSNTEAFF